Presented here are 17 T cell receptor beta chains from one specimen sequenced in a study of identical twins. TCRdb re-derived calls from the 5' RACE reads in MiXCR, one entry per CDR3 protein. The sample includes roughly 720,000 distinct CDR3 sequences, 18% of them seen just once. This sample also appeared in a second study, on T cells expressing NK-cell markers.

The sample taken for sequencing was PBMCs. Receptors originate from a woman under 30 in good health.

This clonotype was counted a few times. The CDR3 sequence: CASRDLMNTEAFF. CDR3 bases: TGCGCCAGCAGGGACCTCATGAACACTGAAGCTTTCTTT. The chain recombines TRBV5-1 with TRBJ1-1; D is undetermined. Deletions cut 5 bases from V and 0 bases from J, with 8 bases between. The CDR3 is made up of 13 amino acids. The germline CDR1 and CDR2 sequences are SGHRS and YFSETQ.

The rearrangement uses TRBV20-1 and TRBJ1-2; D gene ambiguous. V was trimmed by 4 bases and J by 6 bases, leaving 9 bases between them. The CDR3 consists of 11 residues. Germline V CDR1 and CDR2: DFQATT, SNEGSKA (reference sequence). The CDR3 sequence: CSATGRDGYTF. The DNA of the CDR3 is TGCAGTGCTACCGGACGGGATGGCTACACCTTC.

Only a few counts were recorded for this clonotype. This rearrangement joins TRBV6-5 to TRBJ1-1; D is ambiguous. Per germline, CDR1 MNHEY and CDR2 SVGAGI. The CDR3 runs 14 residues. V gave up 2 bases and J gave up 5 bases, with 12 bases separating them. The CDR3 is CASSYTEGWTEAFF. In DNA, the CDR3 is TGTGCCAGCAGTTACACTGAGGGATGGACTGAAGCTTTCTTT.

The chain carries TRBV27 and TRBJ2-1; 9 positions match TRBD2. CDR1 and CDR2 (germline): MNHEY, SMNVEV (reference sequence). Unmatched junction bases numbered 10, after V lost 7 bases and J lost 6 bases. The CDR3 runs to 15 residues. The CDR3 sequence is CASTLRRGGPNEQFF. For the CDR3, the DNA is TGTGCCAGCACCCTCCGGCGGGGGGGCCCCAATGAGCAGTTCTTC.

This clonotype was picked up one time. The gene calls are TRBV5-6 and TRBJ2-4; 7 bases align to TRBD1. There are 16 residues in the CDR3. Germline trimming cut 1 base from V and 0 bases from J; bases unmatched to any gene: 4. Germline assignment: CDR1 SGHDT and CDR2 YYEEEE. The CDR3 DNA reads TGTGCCAGCAGCTTGCGGGACAGCCTAGCCAAAAACATTCAGTACTTC. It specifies CASSLRDSLAKNIQYF.

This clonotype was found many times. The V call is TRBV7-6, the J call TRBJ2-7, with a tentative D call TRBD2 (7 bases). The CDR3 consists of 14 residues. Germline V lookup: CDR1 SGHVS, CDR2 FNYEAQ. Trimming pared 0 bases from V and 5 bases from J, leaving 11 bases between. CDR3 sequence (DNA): TGTGCCAGCAGCTTAGCGCGGGGGCTTGACGAGCAGTACTTC. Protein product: CASSLARGLDEQYF.

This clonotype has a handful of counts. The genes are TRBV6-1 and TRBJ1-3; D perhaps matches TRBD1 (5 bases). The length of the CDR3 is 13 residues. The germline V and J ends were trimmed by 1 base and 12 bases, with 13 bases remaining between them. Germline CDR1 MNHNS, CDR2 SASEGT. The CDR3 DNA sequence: TGTGCCAGCAGTGAAGACGGGGGAATAGTCATATATTTT. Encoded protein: CASSEDGGIVIYF.

In DNA, the CDR3 is TGTGCCATTAGGGCCCTAGATACGCAGTATTTT. Translated, it gives CAIRALDTQYF. The chain joins TRBV10-3 to TRBJ2-3, with D uncertain. The CDR3 has 11 residues. Germline CDR1 ENHRY, CDR2 SYGVKD. Trimming removed 9 bases from V and 5 bases from J, with 9 bases in between.

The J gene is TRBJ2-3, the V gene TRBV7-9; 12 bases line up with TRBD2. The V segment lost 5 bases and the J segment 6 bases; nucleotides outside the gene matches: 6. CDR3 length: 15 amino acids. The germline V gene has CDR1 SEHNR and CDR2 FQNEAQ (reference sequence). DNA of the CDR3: TGTGCCAGCAGCCTACTAGCGGGAGGCTTGGATACGCAGTATTTT. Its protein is CASSLLAGGLDTQYF.

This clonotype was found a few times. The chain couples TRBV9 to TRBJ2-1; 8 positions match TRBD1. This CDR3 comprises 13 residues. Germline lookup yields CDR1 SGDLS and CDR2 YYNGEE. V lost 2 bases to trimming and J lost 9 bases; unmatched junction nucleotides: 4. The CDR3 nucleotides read TGTGCCAGCAGCGTTTCACAGGGGGGTGAGCAGTTCTTC. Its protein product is CASSVSQGGEQFF.

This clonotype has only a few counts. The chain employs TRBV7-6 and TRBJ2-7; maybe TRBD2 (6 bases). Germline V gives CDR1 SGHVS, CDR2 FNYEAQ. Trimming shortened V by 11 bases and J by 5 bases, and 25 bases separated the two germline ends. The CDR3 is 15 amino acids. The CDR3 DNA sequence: TGTGCCTCATCCACCGGGGGTCAAGGAGGGAACGAGCAGTACTTC. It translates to CASSTGGQGGNEQYF.

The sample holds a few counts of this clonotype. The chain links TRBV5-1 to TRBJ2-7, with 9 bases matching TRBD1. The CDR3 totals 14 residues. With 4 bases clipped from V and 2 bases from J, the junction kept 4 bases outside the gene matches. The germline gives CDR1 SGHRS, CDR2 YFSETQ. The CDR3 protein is CASSNRTGAYEQYF. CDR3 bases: TGCGCCAGCAGCAACCGGACAGGGGCCTACGAGCAGTACTTC.

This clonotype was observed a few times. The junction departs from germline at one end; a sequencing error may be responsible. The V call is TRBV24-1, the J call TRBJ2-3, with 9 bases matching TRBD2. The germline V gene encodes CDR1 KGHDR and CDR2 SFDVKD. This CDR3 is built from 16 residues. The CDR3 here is CATGDGLREGVDTQYF. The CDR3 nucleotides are TGTGCCACCGGTGATGGTCTGCGGGAGGGAGTGGATACGCAGTATTTT.

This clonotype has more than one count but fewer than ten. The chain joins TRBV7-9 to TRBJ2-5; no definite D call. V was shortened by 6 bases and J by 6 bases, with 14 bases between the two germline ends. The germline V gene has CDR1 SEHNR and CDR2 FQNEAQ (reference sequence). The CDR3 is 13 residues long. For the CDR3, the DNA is TGTGCCAGCAGTTCACAAATGGATAAGACCCAGTACTTC. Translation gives CASSSQMDKTQYF.

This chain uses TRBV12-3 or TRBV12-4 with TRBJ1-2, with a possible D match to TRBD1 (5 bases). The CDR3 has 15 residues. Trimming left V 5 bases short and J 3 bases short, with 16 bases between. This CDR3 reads CASSARRQKYYGYTF. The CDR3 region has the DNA TGTGCCAGCAGTGCAAGGAGACAGAAATACTATGGCTACACCTTC.

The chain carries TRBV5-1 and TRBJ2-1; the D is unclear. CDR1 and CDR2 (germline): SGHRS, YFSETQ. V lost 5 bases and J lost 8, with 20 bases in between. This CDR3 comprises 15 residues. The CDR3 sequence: CASRTFSLGGDEQFF. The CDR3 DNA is TGCGCCAGCAGAACATTTTCGCTTGGTGGGGATGAGCAGTTCTTC.

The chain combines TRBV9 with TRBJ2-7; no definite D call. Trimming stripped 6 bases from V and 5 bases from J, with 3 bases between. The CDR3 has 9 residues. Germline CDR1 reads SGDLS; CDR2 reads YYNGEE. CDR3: CASNHEQYF. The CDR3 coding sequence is TGTGCCAGCAATCACGAGCAGTACTTC. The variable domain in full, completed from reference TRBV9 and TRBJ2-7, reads DSGVTQTPKHLITATGQRVTLRCSPRSGDLSVYWYQQSLDQGLQFLIQYYNGEERAKGNILERFSAQQFPDLHSELNLSSLELGDSALYFCASNHEQYFGPGTRLTVT.